These 22 T cell receptor beta chains came from one sample sequenced in a study of blood T cell repertoires in COVID-19. Data came from immunoSEQ multiplex PCR; TCRdb stores just in-frame clones and leaves some out. The sample holds approximately 200,000 clones, around 84% seen once. Sequencing was performed on PBMCs or T cells enriched from blood (not recorded which). These receptors were taken from a man in his forties or fifties who had recovered from COVID-19.

The V call is TRBV4-3, the J call TRBJ2-1; 12 bases agree with TRBD2. V dropped 2 bases and J dropped 6; count of bases not matched to a gene: 11. The CDR3 has 18 residues. Germline V gives CDR1 LGHNA, CDR2 YSLEER. The CDR3 sequence is CASSQLIATSGRSNEQFF. DNA of the CDR3: TGCGCCAGCAGCCAACTGATCGCGACTAGCGGGAGATCCAATGAGCAGTTCTTC.

The chain links TRBV3-1 (or the pseudogene TRBV3-2) to TRBJ1-1, with D uncertain. V lost 4 bases and J 0 bases, leaving 9 bases between the germline ends. The CDR3 has 14 amino acids. Germline CDR1 LGHDT, CDR2 YNNKEL (reference sequence). CDR3 sequence: CASSLGVLNTEAFF. DNA for the CDR3: TGTGCCAGCAGCCTCGGTGTTCTGAACACTGAAGCTTTCTTT.

This sequence joins TRBV7-6 and TRBJ2-2, with TRBD2 matching 15 bases. Germline V lookup: CDR1 SGHVS, CDR2 FNYEAQ. The length of the CDR3 is 18 residues. Trimming at V came to 4 bases and at J to 5 bases, leaving 8 bases not matched to a gene. Here the CDR3 reads CASSSWTSGREGTGELFF. DNA of the CDR3: TGTGCCAGCAGCTCGTGGACTAGCGGGAGGGAAGGGACCGGGGAGCTGTTTTTT.

The chain is built from TRBV24-1 and TRBJ1-1; 10 nucleotides match TRBD1. The CDR3 totals 15 residues. J was trimmed by 9 bases and V by 9 bases; bases with no gene match: 15. Germline-derived CDR1 and CDR2 are KGHDR and SFDVKD. This CDR3 reads CATAVGTGDSLKAFF. CDR3 DNA: TGTGCCACCGCCGTGGGGACAGGGGACTCTCTTAAAGCTTTCTTT.

The rearrangement links TRBV6-1 to TRBJ1-2, with 7 bases identical to TRBD1. V shed 6 bases and J 4 bases; nucleotides not matched to a gene: 8. Looked up from germline, CDR1 is MNHNS and CDR2 is SASEGT. The CDR3 contains 14 residues. The CDR3 DNA is TGTGCCAGCAGCTCCACCGGGACAGCCTATGGCTACACCTTC. Protein: CASSSTGTAYGYTF.

This chain links TRBV5-1 with TRBJ2-3; D gene unclear. V was pared by 2 bases and J by 3 bases, with 7 bases between. From germline, CDR1 is SGHRS and CDR2 YFSETQ. CDR3 length: 13 residues. The CDR3 coding sequence is TGCGCCAGCAGCTTACAGATAACAGATACGCAGTATTTT. It encodes CASSLQITDTQYF.

This chain links TRBV10-1 with TRBJ2-3, with 10 bases matching TRBD2. The CDR3 runs to 16 residues. Germline V gene data show CDR1 as WNHNN and CDR2 as SYGVQD (reference sequence). V lost 9 bases to trimming and J lost 0 bases; unmatched junction nucleotides: 9. CDR3 sequence (DNA): TGCGCCAGTAGCGGGAGGACTACCTCTAGCACAGATACGCAGTATTTT. Protein product: CASSGRTTSSTDTQYF.

The chain recombines TRBV19 with TRBJ1-1; tentatively, D is TRBD1 (6 bases). The CDR3 has 14 residues. Looked up from germline, CDR1 is LNHDA and CDR2 is SQIVND (reference sequence). The ends were cut back, 10 bases at V and 1 base at J, with 16 bases in the middle. This chain's CDR3 is CAIRTTGTNTEAFF. For the CDR3, the DNA is TGTGCCATAAGAACGACAGGCACGAACACTGAAGCTTTCTTT.

The V call is TRBV30, the J call TRBJ2-1; D unclear. CDR3 size: 12 residues. Germline V gene lookup returns CDR1 GTSNPN and CDR2 SVGIG (reference sequence). V was clipped by 1 base and J by 5 bases, with 6 bases between them. The CDR3 spells CAWSAQNNEQFF. CDR3 DNA: TGTGCCTGGAGTGCCCAAAACAATGAGCAGTTCTTC.

The J gene is TRBJ1-4, the V gene TRBV18; tentative D call: TRBD1 (5 bases). The length of the CDR3 is 15 residues. Per germline, CDR1 KGHSH and CDR2 LQKENI. Trimming pared 3 bases from V and 7 bases from J, leaving 15 bases between. Here the CDR3 reads CASSPEQVGGEKLFF. CDR3 nucleotide sequence: TGTGCCAGCTCACCGGAACAGGTGGGTGGTGAAAAACTGTTTTTT.

This chain links TRBV30 with TRBJ2-7, with 13 nucleotides matching TRBD2. CDR3 size: 18 residues. Trimming cost V 5 bases and J 2 bases; bases outside gene matches: 15. Germline lookup yields CDR1 GTSNPN and CDR2 SVGIG (reference sequence). The CDR3 loop is CAWRYERTSGSSPYEQYF. Here the CDR3 DNA reads TGTGCCTGGCGGTATGAGAGGACTAGCGGGAGTTCGCCCTACGAGCAGTACTTC.

This chain connects TRBV10-3 to TRBJ1-3; no clear D gene. Trimming removed 0 bases at V and 8 bases at J, with 14 bases between. The CDR3 has 15 residues. Germline CDR1 ENHRY, CDR2 SYGVKD. The CDR3 is CAISESYGSEDTIYF. The CDR3 DNA reads TGTGCCATCAGTGAGTCCTACGGATCGGAGGACACCATATATTTT.

The rearrangement links TRBV27 to TRBJ2-7, with 11 positions matching TRBD2. Germline V gene data show CDR1 as MNHEY and CDR2 as SMNVEV (reference sequence). The CDR3 extends over 16 amino acids. V lost 4 bases and J lost 0; bases outside the gene matches: 5. The CDR3: CASSSTTSGVSYEQYF. CDR3 nucleotide sequence: TGTGCCAGCAGTTCCACGACTAGCGGGGTCTCCTACGAGCAGTACTTC.

This chain links TRBV4-2 with TRBJ2-4; 8 nucleotides match TRBD2. The CDR3 consists of 15 residues. CDR1 is LGHNA and CDR2 is YNFKEQ in the germline V gene. The V gene end was trimmed by 0 bases and the J gene end by 6 bases; junction bases not matched to a gene: 4. The CDR3 sequence: CASSQDRLAGNIQYF. The CDR3 DNA reads as TGTGCCAGCAGCCAAGATCGTCTAGCGGGAAACATTCAGTACTTC.

This clone appeared a few times. The V call is TRBV28, the J call TRBJ1-1, with D uncertain. V lost 2 bases, J lost 3 bases, and 19 bases lay in between. Germline V lookup: CDR1 MDHEN, CDR2 SYDVKM. This CDR3 spans 17 amino acids. This CDR3 reads CASSLPLLGSAHTEAFF. CDR3 DNA: TGTGCCAGCAGTTTACCCCTATTGGGGAGTGCCCACACTGAAGCTTTCTTT.

The genes are TRBV7-2 and TRBJ2-1, with a tentative D call TRBD2 (6 bases). Trimming cost V 1 base and J 6 bases, with 13 bases left between them. Germline V gene lookup returns CDR1 SGHTA and CDR2 FQGNSA. The CDR3 is made up of 15 amino acids. The CDR3 is CASSLESRGTNEQFF. CDR3 coding DNA: TGTGCCAGCAGCTTAGAATCCCGGGGGACCAATGAGCAGTTCTTC. Looking up the rest from reference TRBV7-2 and TRBJ2-1 gives the full variable domain: GAGVSQSPSNKVTEKGKDVELRCDPISGHTALYWYRQSLGQGLEFLIYFQGNSAPDKSGLPSDRFSAERTGGSVSTLTIQRTQQEDSAVYLCASSLESRGTNEQFFGPGTRLTVL.

The J gene is TRBJ1-5, the V gene TRBV18, with 9 bases aligning to TRBD1. The CDR3 sequence is 16 residues long. The trim removed 4 bases at V and 3 bases at J, leaving 7 bases unmatched. The germline V gene encodes CDR1 KGHSH and CDR2 LQKENI. CDR3: CASSLTGTGNNQPQHF. CDR3 DNA sequence: TGTGCCAGCTCACTTACCGGGACAGGGAACAATCAGCCCCAGCATTTT.

The gene calls are TRBV5-1 and TRBJ1-1; TRBD1 agrees at 7 bases. J gave up 10 bases and V 4 bases, and 16 bases lay outside the gene matches. CDR3 size: 15 residues. Germline lookup yields CDR1 SGHRS and CDR2 YFSETQ. The CDR3 here is CASSRTGGGEGAAFF. The CDR3, as DNA: TGCGCCAGCAGCAGGACGGGAGGGGGCGAAGGGGCAGCTTTCTTT.

The chain has TRBV13 and TRBJ2-1; 14 bases map to TRBD2. J lost 6 bases, V lost 5 bases, and 6 bases had no gene match. The CDR3 runs 16 residues. CDR1 is PRHDT, CDR2 FYEKMQ, per germline (reference sequence). DNA of the CDR3: TGTGCCAGCAGCCCAATCGGGACTAGCGGGAGCAATGAGCAGTTCTTC. It translates to CASSPIGTSGSNEQFF.

The rearrangement joins TRBV15 to TRBJ2-1, with a weak D call TRBD2 (6 bases). The CDR3 runs 16 residues. CDR1 is LNHNV, CDR2 YYDKDF, per germline (reference sequence). With 0 bases removed from V and 0 bases from J, the gap between germline ends came to 9 bases. The CDR3 bases are TGTGCCACCAGCAGAGATCGGGAGAGCTCCTACAATGAGCAGTTCTTC. Translated, it gives CATSRDRESSYNEQFF.

The chain carries TRBV27 and TRBJ1-5, with TRBD1 identical over 8 bases. J gave up 1 base and V 8 bases, and 4 bases lay outside the gene matches. CDR3 length: 14 residues. The germline gives CDR1 MNHEY, CDR2 SMNVEV (reference sequence). In DNA form, the CDR3 reads TGTGCCAGCCGGACAGGGTGGAGCAATCAGCCCCAGCATTTT. This translates into CASRTGWSNQPQHF.

The rearrangement links TRBV7-9 to TRBJ2-5; D gene ambiguous. This CDR3 region has 12 residues. Germline lookup yields CDR1 SEHNR and CDR2 FQNEAQ (reference sequence). V was cut by 5 bases and J by 2 bases, with 6 bases left in between. CDR3 DNA: TGTGCCAGCAGCCCCAATCAAGAGACCCAGTACTTC. Translating it yields CASSPNQETQYF.